Below are 12 T cell receptor beta chains sequenced from a single sample in a study of T cell repertoires in cytomegalovirus infection. Antigen specificity for these receptors is unknown. One entry per CDR3 protein, called by TCRdb with MiXCR from the reads. Of approximately 590,000 distinct CDR3 sequences detected, 40% appear once; the ten largest clones hold around 50%. Material: cultured PBMCs, obtained from culture after CMV antigen stimulation. The receptors stem from a human donor in good health (CMV status not recorded). Some clones in this sample may be carry-over from other donors' samples.

V is TRBV28 and J is TRBJ2-3; D may be TRBD1 (6 bases). This CDR3 region has 14 residues. CDR1 and CDR2 from the germline V gene are MDHEN and SYDVKM. V was shortened by 8 bases and J by 4 bases, with 16 bases between the two germline ends. Here the CDR3 DNA reads TGTGCCAGCTCCCCTCCGCCAGGGGCAGATACGCAGTATTTT. This sequence encodes CASSPPPGADTQYF.

CDR3: CASSLVTLAGGNEQFF. CDR3 nucleotide sequence: TGTGCCAGCAGCTTAGTGACGCTAGCGGGAGGCAATGAGCAGTTCTTC. V and J are TRBV7-2 and TRBJ2-1, with 11 bases identical to TRBD2. Germline V gives CDR1 SGHTA, CDR2 FQGNSA. The length of the CDR3 is 16 residues. Trimming took 1 base from V and 6 from J; bases not matched to a gene: 5.

This clonotype occurred a few times. The CDR3 DNA reads as TGTGCCAGCAGCCCGGGACTAGTAACCTCCTACAATGAGCAGTTCTTC. This sequence encodes CASSPGLVTSYNEQFF. The V and J genes are TRBV5-5 and TRBJ2-1; 8 positions match TRBD2. Germline V gives CDR1 SGHKS, CDR2 YYEKEE (reference sequence). The junction had 6 bases not matched to a gene; V was cut back by 4 bases and J by 0 bases. The CDR3 runs 16 residues.

This clonotype was recorded a few times. The chain joins TRBV7-9 to TRBJ1-5; D ambiguous. This CDR3 comprises 14 residues. Germline V gene lookup returns CDR1 SEHNR and CDR2 FQNEAQ (reference sequence). Trimming removed 2 bases from V and 6 bases from J, with 11 bases in between. CDR3 coding DNA: TGTGCCAGCAGCTTAAGTGCCAGTTCTCAGCCCCAGCATTTT. It yields the protein CASSLSASSQPQHF.

This clonotype occurred once. The J gene is TRBJ2-4, the V gene TRBV7-6; D possibly uses TRBD1 or TRBD2 (6 bases each). Germline V gene sequence: CDR1 SGHVS, CDR2 FNYEAQ. The V end was cut by 3 bases, the J end by 1 base, with 25 bases between. The CDR3 has 20 amino acids. CDR3 DNA sequence: TGTGCCAGCAGCTTTCTCGTACCCCCGGGGGCTGAGCCGGCCAAAAACATTCAGTACTTC. Amino acids: CASSFLVPPGAEPAKNIQYF.

The V and J genes are TRBV27 and TRBJ2-7; 10 nucleotides line up with TRBD2. The CDR3 contains 15 residues. V was pared by 5 bases and J by 0 bases, with 4 bases of the junction left unmatched. CDR1 MNHEY and CDR2 SMNVEV come from the germline V gene (reference sequence). The CDR3 spells CASSPLAGASYEQYF. Written as DNA, the CDR3 is TGTGCCAGCAGTCCGCTAGCGGGGGCCTCCTACGAGCAGTACTTC.

This clonotype has a handful of counts. The CDR3: CASSPEQESYEQYF. For the CDR3, the DNA is TGTGCCAGCAGCCCAGAGCAGGAGTCCTACGAGCAGTACTTC. V gene TRBV7-8 combines with J gene TRBJ2-7; no reliable D call. Germline CDR1 is SGHVS and CDR2 is FQNEAQ. CDR3 length equals 14 residues. V lost 5 bases and J 1 base, leaving 12 bases between the germline ends.

In its sample, this clonotype was seen a few times. This chain uses TRBV19 with TRBJ1-3; 7 positions agree with TRBD1. Unmatched junction bases numbered 6, after V lost 5 bases and J lost 2 bases. Germline assignment: CDR1 LNHDA and CDR2 SQIVND (reference sequence). This CDR3 has 15 amino acids. The CDR3 region is CASSSGTAAGNTIYF. DNA of the CDR3: TGTGCCAGTAGTTCCGGGACAGCGGCTGGAAACACCATATATTTT.

The gene calls are TRBV7-8 and TRBJ2-3; 7 bases are a match to TRBD2. V shed 4 bases, J shed 0 bases, and the junction held 13 bases outside the gene matches. The CDR3 has 18 amino acids. Germline assignment: CDR1 SGHVS and CDR2 FQNEAQ. Here the CDR3 reads CASSYPAGRGSSTDTQYF. For the CDR3, the DNA is TGTGCCAGCAGCTACCCCGCGGGGCGGGGGAGCAGCACAGATACGCAGTATTTT. The full variable domain, rest sourced from reference TRBV7-8 and TRBJ2-3, is GAGVSQSPRYKVAKRGQDVALRCDPISGHVSLFWYQQALGQGPEFLTYFQNEAQLDKSGLPSDRFFAERPEGSVSTLKIQRTQQEDSAVYLCASSYPAGRGSSTDTQYFGPGTRLTVL.

The CDR3 DNA is TGTGCCCTGCTTCGGTCCCGGCAGTTCTTC. This codes for CALLRSRQFF. V is TRBV19 and J is TRBJ2-1; no clear D gene. The CDR3 consists of 10 residues. Germline assignment: CDR1 LNHDA and CDR2 SQIVND (reference sequence). V was cut by 11 bases and J by 12 bases, with 14 bases left in between.

The CDR3 coding sequence is TGTGCCAGCAGTCTAAGCACAGCTTCTGGAAACACCATATATTTT. Amino acid sequence: CASSLSTASGNTIYF. This rearrangement joins TRBV27 to TRBJ1-3; D gene ambiguous. The CDR3 spans 15 residues. Germline CDR1 reads MNHEY; CDR2 reads SMNVEV (reference sequence). The germline V and J ends were trimmed by 5 bases and 1 base, with 12 bases remaining between them.

This clonotype was detected only a few times. The chain uses TRBV12-3 or TRBV12-4 and TRBJ1-5, with D hard to call. CDR3 length: 13 residues. The V end was cut by 4 bases, the J end by 9 bases, with 13 bases between. CDR3 sequence (DNA): TGTGCCAGCAGTTCGACCGGCGAAGCGCCCCAGCATTTT. Translation gives CASSSTGEAPQHF.